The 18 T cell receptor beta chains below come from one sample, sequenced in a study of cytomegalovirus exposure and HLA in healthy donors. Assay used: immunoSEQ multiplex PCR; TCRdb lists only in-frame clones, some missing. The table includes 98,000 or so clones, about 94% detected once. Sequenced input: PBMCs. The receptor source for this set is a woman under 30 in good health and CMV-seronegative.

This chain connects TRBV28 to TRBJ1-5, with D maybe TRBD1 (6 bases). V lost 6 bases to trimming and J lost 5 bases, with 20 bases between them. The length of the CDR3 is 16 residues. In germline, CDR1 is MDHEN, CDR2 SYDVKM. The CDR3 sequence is CASSYDGRGAYQPQHF. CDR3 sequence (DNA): TGTGCCAGCAGCTATGACGGCAGGGGCGCCTATCAGCCCCAGCATTTT.

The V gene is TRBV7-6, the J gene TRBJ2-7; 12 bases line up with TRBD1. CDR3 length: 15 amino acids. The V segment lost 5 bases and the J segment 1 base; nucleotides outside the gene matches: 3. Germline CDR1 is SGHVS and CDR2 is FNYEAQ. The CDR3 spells CASSRDRGLSYEQYF. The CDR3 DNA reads TGTGCCAGCAGCAGGGACAGGGGGCTGTCCTACGAGCAGTACTTC.

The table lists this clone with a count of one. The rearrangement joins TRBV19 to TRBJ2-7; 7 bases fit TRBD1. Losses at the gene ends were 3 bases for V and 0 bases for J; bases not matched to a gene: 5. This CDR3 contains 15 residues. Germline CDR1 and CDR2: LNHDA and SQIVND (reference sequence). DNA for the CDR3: TGTGCCAGTAGTATCGGGGCAGGGGGCTCCTACGAGCAGTACTTC. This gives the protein CASSIGAGGSYEQYF.

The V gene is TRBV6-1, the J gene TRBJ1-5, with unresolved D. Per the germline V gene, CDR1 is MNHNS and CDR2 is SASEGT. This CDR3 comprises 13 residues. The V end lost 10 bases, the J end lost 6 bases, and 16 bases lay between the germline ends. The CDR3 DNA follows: TGTGCCACCGGAGGGCGGGGAAGTCAGCCCCAGCATTTT. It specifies CATGGRGSQPQHF.

The chain's CDR3 is CASSPSRSILGQPQHF. CDR3 coding DNA: TGTGCCAGCTCACCATCTCGATCAATACTCGGTCAGCCCCAGCATTTT. This chain uses TRBV18 with TRBJ1-5; no definite D call. This CDR3 region has 16 residues. Trimming cost V 2 bases and J 6 bases, with 17 bases left between them. In germline, CDR1 is KGHSH, CDR2 LQKENI.

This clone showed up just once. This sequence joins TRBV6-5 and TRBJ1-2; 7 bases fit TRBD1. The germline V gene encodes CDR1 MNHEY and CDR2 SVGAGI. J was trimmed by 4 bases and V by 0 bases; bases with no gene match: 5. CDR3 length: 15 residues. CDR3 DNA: TGTGCCAGCAGTTACTCCCGGGACAGCTTCTATGGCTACACCTTC. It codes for CASSYSRDSFYGYTF.

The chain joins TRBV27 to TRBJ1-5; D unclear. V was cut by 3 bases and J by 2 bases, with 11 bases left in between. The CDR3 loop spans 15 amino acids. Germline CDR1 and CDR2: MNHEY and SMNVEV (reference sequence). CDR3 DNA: TGTGCCAGCAGTTTTTCCGTTACGGGCAATCAGCCCCAGCATTTT. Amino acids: CASSFSVTGNQPQHF.

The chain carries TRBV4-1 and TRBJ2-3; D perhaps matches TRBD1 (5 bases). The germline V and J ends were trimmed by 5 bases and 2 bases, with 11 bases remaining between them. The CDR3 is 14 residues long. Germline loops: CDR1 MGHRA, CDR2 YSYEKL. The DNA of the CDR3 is TGCGCCAGCAGCACTGACAGCCACACAGATACGCAGTATTTT. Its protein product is CASSTDSHTDTQYF.

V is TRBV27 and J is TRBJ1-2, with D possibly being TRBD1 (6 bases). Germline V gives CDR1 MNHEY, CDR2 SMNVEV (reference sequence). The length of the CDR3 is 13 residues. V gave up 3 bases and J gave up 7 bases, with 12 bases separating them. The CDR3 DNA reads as TGTGCCAGCAGTTTTTTACAGGGTGGTGGCTACACCTTC. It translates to CASSFLQGGGYTF.

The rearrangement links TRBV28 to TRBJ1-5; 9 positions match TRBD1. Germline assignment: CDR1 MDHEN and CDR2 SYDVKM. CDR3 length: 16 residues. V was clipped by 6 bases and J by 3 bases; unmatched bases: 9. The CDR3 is CASSKSGQGPNQPQHF. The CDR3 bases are TGTGCCAGCAGCAAGTCGGGACAGGGTCCCAATCAGCCCCAGCATTTT.

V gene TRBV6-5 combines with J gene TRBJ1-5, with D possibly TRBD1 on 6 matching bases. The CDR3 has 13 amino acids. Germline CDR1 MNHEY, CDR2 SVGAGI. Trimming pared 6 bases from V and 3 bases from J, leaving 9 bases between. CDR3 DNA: TGTGCCAGCAGGGCAGGGGCCAATCAGCCCCAGCATTTT. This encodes CASRAGANQPQHF.

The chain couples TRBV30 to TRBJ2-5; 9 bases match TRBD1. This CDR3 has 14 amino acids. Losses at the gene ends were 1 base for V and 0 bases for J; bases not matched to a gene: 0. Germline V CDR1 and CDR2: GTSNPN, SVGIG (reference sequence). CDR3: CAWSGDRDQETQYF. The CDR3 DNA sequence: TGTGCCTGGAGTGGGGACAGGGACCAAGAGACCCAGTACTTC. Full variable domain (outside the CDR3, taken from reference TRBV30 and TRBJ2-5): SQTIHQWPATLVQPVGSPLSLECTVEGTSNPNLYWYRQAAGRGLQLLFYSVGIGQISSEVPQNLSASRPQDRQFILSSKKLLLSDSGFYLCAWSGDRDQETQYFGPGTRLLVL.

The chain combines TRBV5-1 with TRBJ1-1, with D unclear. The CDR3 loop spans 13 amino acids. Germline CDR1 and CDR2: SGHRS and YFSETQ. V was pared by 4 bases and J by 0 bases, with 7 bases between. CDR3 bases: TGCGCCAGCAGCCTGACACTGAACACTGAAGCTTTCTTT. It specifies CASSLTLNTEAFF.

The CDR3 coding sequence is TGCGCCAGCAGCCAAGACAGGGAAGACGAGCAGTACTTC. This codes for CASSQDREDEQYF. The chain combines TRBV4-3 with TRBJ2-7; perhaps TRBD1 as D (5 bases). Trimming stripped 0 bases from V and 5 bases from J, with 8 bases between. There are 13 residues in the CDR3. CDR1 and CDR2 from the germline V gene are LGHNA and YSLEER.

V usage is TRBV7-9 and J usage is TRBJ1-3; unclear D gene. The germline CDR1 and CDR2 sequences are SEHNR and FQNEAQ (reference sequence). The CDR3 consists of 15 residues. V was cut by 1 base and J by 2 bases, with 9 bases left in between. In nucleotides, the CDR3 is TGTGCCAGCAGCTTAGGGTCCGGGACTGGAAACACCATATATTTT. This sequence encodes CASSLGSGTGNTIYF.

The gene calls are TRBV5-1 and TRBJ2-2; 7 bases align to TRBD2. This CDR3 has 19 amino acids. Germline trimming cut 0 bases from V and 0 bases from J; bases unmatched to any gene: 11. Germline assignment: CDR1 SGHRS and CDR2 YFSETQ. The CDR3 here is CASSLAYLGGGANTGELFF. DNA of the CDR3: TGCGCCAGCAGCTTGGCCTATTTGGGCGGGGGAGCGAACACCGGGGAGCTGTTTTTT.

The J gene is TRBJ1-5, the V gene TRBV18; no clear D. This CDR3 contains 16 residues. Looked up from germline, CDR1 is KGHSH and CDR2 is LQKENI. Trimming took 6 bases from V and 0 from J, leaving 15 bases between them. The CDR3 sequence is CASSRGQGYSNQPQHF. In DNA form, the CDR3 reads TGTGCCAGCTCTCGAGGGCAAGGCTATAGCAATCAGCCCCAGCATTTT.

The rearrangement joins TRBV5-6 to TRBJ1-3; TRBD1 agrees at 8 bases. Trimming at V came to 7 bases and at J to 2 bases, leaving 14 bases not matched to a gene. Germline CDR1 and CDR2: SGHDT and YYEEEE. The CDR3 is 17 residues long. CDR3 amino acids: CASGLQGALWAGNTIYF. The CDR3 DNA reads TGTGCCAGCGGTCTCCAGGGGGCTTTGTGGGCTGGAAACACCATATATTTT.